These 4 T cell receptor beta chains share one sample of origin, sequenced in a study of cytomegalovirus exposure and HLA in healthy donors. The PCR used 60 Vbeta and 13 Jbeta primers. Data came from immunoSEQ multiplex PCR; TCRdb stores just in-frame clones and leaves some out. The sample contains under 200,000 clones, approximately 81% of which appear only once. Sequenced input: PBMCs. The origin of the receptors is a man aged 18 to 30 in good health and CMV-seronegative.

The chain joins TRBV9 to TRBJ2-3, with 8 positions matching TRBD2. This CDR3 is 18 amino acids long. V shed 3 bases and J 3 bases; nucleotides not matched to a gene: 15. CDR1 is SGDLS and CDR2 is YYNGEE in the germline V gene. The CDR3 DNA follows: TGTGCCAGCAGCGGGGGCCCGGGAGGGTACTCTTCAACAGATACGCAGTATTTT. Translated: CASSGGPGGYSSTDTQYF. The full variable domain, its missing parts supplied by reference TRBV9 and TRBJ2-3, is DSGVTQTPKHLITATGQRVTLRCSPRSGDLSVYWYQQSLDQGLQFLIQYYNGEERAKGNILERFSAQQFPDLHSELNLSSLELGDSALYFCASSGGPGGYSSTDTQYFGPGTRLTVL.

V and J are TRBV5-4 and TRBJ2-7; 10 positions agree with TRBD1. This CDR3 comprises 13 residues. V lost 0 bases to trimming and J lost 12 bases; unmatched junction nucleotides: 6. Germline V CDR1 and CDR2: SGHNT, YYREEE (reference sequence). For the CDR3, the DNA is TGTGCCAGCAGCTTGGTAGGGACAGGGGACGCGTACTTC. This encodes CASSLVGTGDAYF.

This clone appeared a few times. V and J are TRBV28 and TRBJ2-2, with 7 bases lining up with TRBD1. CDR3 length: 15 amino acids. The germline CDR1 and CDR2 sequences are MDHEN and SYDVKM. The V and J ends lost 6 bases and 1 base, in that order; junction bases with no gene match: 5. Here the CDR3 reads CASSLQGWNTGELFF. The CDR3 DNA sequence: TGTGCCAGCAGCCTACAGGGGTGGAACACCGGGGAGCTGTTTTTT.

The chain joins TRBV7-2 to TRBJ1-2, with TRBD1 matching 9 bases. V lost 1 base, J lost 8 bases, and 8 bases stayed unmatched. CDR3 length equals 15 residues. Germline V gene sequence: CDR1 SGHTA, CDR2 FQGNSA. CDR3 residues: CASSLVGDRAYGYTF. The CDR3 DNA reads TGTGCCAGCAGCTTAGTTGGGGACAGGGCTTACGGCTACACCTTC.